The next 31 T cell receptor beta chains were all read from a single sample in a study of beta chain features in type 1 diabetes. Expressed TCRB transcripts were sequenced because the isolated RNA had all been reverse transcribed beforehand. Assay: immunoSEQ multiplex PCR; the TCRdb copy retains only in-frame clones and omits some. This repertoire shows roughly 310,000 clones, approximately 9.9% found once; its top ten account for 0.015%. Sequencing input: naive CD4+ T cells from blood. The receptors here all came from a woman aged 25 to 45 in good health.

This sequence joins TRBV7-9 and TRBJ2-1, with 7 positions matching TRBD1. Germline values: CDR1 SEHNR, CDR2 FQNEAQ (reference sequence). J was trimmed by 7 bases and V by 5 bases; bases with no gene match: 11. The CDR3 extends over 15 amino acids. CDR3 in amino acids: CASSVRQGTVNEQFF. CDR3 DNA sequence: TGTGCCAGCAGCGTCCGACAGGGAACGGTTAATGAGCAGTTCTTC.

A few counts support this clone. V is TRBV19 and J is TRBJ2-5; 9 bases are shared with TRBD1. Germline V CDR1 and CDR2: LNHDA, SQIVND (reference sequence). The CDR3 extends over 15 amino acids. Trimming took 5 bases from V and 4 from J; bases not matched to a gene: 8. CDR3 sequence: CASSPYGTGSETQYF. The CDR3 nucleotides read TGTGCCAGTAGTCCCTACGGGACAGGGTCAGAGACCCAGTACTTC. Looking up the rest from reference TRBV19 and TRBJ2-5 gives the full variable domain: DGGITQSPKYLFRKEGQNVTLSCEQNLNHDAMYWYRQDPGQGLRLIYYSQIVNDFQKGDIAEGYSVSREKKESFPLTVTSAQKNPTAFYLCASSPYGTGSETQYFGPGTRLLVL.

A few counts support this clone. The chain is built from TRBV30 and TRBJ2-2, with 12 bases matching TRBD2. The V segment lost 4 bases and the J segment 3 bases; nucleotides outside the gene matches: 9. The CDR3 contains 17 residues. The V gene's germline CDR1 is GTSNPN and CDR2 SVGIG (reference sequence). This CDR3 is CAWTPGLAGTYTGELFF. The CDR3 coding sequence is TGTGCCTGGACCCCAGGACTAGCGGGAACCTACACCGGGGAGCTGTTTTTT.

The genes are TRBV28 and TRBJ2-7; TRBD2 aligns across 8 bases. V gave up 2 bases and J gave up 3 bases; unmatched junction bases: 3. CDR1 is MDHEN and CDR2 is SYDVKM in the germline V gene. This CDR3 is built from 14 residues. CDR3 DNA: TGTGCCAGCAGTTTAGGGACTAGAGGCTACGAGCAGTACTTC. This codes for CASSLGTRGYEQYF.

The rearrangement uses TRBV4-2 and TRBJ1-4; 10 nucleotides align to TRBD1. This CDR3 region has 15 residues. Germline CDR1 reads LGHNA; CDR2 reads YNFKEQ. V lost 5 bases to trimming and J lost 6 bases; unmatched junction nucleotides: 6. CDR3 amino acids: CASSEGQGDDEKLFF. CDR3 coding DNA: TGTGCCAGCAGCGAAGGACAGGGGGACGATGAAAAACTGTTTTTT.

The chain is built from TRBV7-3 and TRBJ2-7; 7 bases are shared with TRBD2. Germline V gene sequence: CDR1 SGHTA, CDR2 FQGTGA. V dropped 2 bases and J dropped 0; count of bases not matched to a gene: 4. CDR3 length: 15 amino acids. CDR3 DNA: TGTGCCAGCAGCTTAGAGGGCGGGAGCTCCTACGAGCAGTACTTC. It codes for CASSLEGGSSYEQYF.

This clone came up a few times. The rearrangement joins TRBV9 to TRBJ2-2, with TRBD2 matching over 9 bases. This CDR3 has 16 residues. J was trimmed by 4 bases and V by 0 bases; bases with no gene match: 4. In germline, CDR1 is SGDLS, CDR2 YYNGEE. The CDR3 DNA sequence: TGTGCCAGCAGCGTAGGCGGGAGGGCCCGCACCGGGGAGCTGTTTTTT. This encodes CASSVGGRARTGELFF.

This clone came up a few times. V and J are TRBV7-9 and TRBJ2-6; D remains unclear. CDR1 is SEHNR, CDR2 FQNEAQ, per germline (reference sequence). There are 15 residues in the CDR3. The V end lost 5 bases, the J end lost 0 bases, and 8 bases lay between the germline ends. The CDR3 reads CASSPPLSGANVLTF. CDR3 sequence (DNA): TGTGCCAGCAGCCCCCCTCTCTCTGGGGCCAACGTCCTGACTTTC.

This clone has just a few counts. Other DNA sequences within the sample encode an identical CDR3. This rearrangement joins TRBV28 to TRBJ1-2; D may be TRBD1 (6 bases). CDR3 length: 12 amino acids. CDR1 is MDHEN and CDR2 is SYDVKM in the germline V gene. V shed 2 bases and J shed 6 bases, with 7 bases lying between them. The CDR3 DNA is TGTGCCAGCAGTTTAAAGGGGGATGGCTACACCTTC. It translates to CASSLKGDGYTF.

This chain uses TRBV2 with TRBJ1-5; no clear D. The CDR3 contains 14 residues. V lost 6 bases and J 10 bases, leaving 19 bases between the germline ends. Germline V gene data show CDR1 as SNHLY and CDR2 as FYNNEI. The CDR3 nucleotides are TGTGCCAGCAGGGCGGACCGGGAGTTGGGACCCCAGCATTTT. Translating gives CASRADRELGPQHF.

This rearrangement joins TRBV7-9 to TRBJ1-4; D gene unclear. Germline lookup yields CDR1 SEHNR and CDR2 FQNEAQ (reference sequence). The CDR3 consists of 15 residues. The V end was cut by 5 bases, the J end by 7 bases, with 17 bases between. The DNA of the CDR3 is TGTGCCAGCAGCCGCGGAGGGCCAACGGGTGAAAAACTGTTTTTT. It specifies CASSRGGPTGEKLFF.

This clone was detected a few times. V usage is TRBV28 and J usage is TRBJ2-7; 7 nucleotides match TRBD1. CDR1 is MDHEN and CDR2 is SYDVKM in the germline V gene. The CDR3 totals 14 residues. J lost 0 bases, V lost 6 bases, and 5 bases had no gene match. The CDR3 bases are TGTGCCAGCAGGTGGACAGGTAGCTCCTACGAGCAGTACTTC. Its protein is CASRWTGSSYEQYF. Combining the CDR3 with reference TRBV28 and TRBJ2-7 gives the whole variable domain DVKVTQSSRYLVKRTGEKVFLECVQDMDHENMFWYRQDPGLGLRLIYFSYDVKMKEKGDIPEGYSVSREKKERFSLILESASTNQTSMYLCASRWTGSSYEQYFGPGTRLTVT.

The V and J genes are TRBV7-3 and TRBJ2-5, with 7 positions matching TRBD2. Losses at the gene ends were 5 bases for V and 4 bases for J; bases not matched to a gene: 10. Looked up from germline, CDR1 is SGHTA and CDR2 is FQGTGA. This CDR3 region has 15 residues. The CDR3 DNA reads TGTGCCAGCAGCCCAGGGAGGGCCGTCGGAGAGACCCAGTACTTC. The encoded protein is CASSPGRAVGETQYF.

A few counts support this clone. In nucleotides, the CDR3 is TGTGCCAGCAGTTCTAGCCGGACCGGAAGGGAGCAGTACTTC. Its protein is CASSSSRTGREQYF. V gene TRBV28 combines with J gene TRBJ2-7; D is possibly TRBD2 (5 bases). V was clipped by 4 bases and J by 7 bases, with 17 bases between them. The length of the CDR3 is 14 residues. Germline V gene sequence: CDR1 MDHEN, CDR2 SYDVKM.

The chain couples TRBV7-3 to TRBJ2-7, with TRBD2 matching over 9 bases. This CDR3 spans 18 amino acids. The V segment lost 2 bases and the J segment 3 bases; nucleotides outside the gene matches: 14. CDR1 and CDR2 from the germline V gene are SGHTA and FQGTGA. This CDR3 reads CASSLLALRAGGFYEQYF. In nucleotides, the CDR3 is TGTGCCAGCAGCTTACTGGCACTAAGAGCGGGAGGATTCTACGAGCAGTACTTC.

This clone was observed a few times. At one boundary the junction diverges from the germline segment, which might be a read error. Other DNA sequences in the sample encode the same CDR3. The chain has TRBV7-7 and TRBJ2-5; 9 positions agree with TRBD2. Looked up from germline, CDR1 is SSHAT and CDR2 is FNYEAQ (reference sequence). The CDR3 contains 16 residues. The chain's CDR3 is CASSLGGGLAEETQYF. The CDR3, as DNA: TGTGCTAGCAGCCTGGGGGGGGGACTAGCCGAAGAGACCCAGTACTTC. Full variable domain (rest looked up from reference TRBV7-7 and TRBJ2-5): GAGVSQSPRYKVTKRGQDVTLRCDPISSHATLYWYQQALGQGPEFLTYFNYEAQPDKSGLPSDRFSAERPEGSISTLTIQRTEQRDSAMYRCASSLGGGLAEETQYFGPGTRLLVL.

This clone was seen more than once but under ten times. The chain couples TRBV18 to TRBJ1-2, with D tentatively TRBD1 (6 bases). Germline-derived CDR1 and CDR2 are KGHSH and LQKENI. The CDR3 length is 13 residues. The V gene lost 5 bases and the J gene lost 8 bases, with 15 bases spanning the gap. CDR3 DNA: TGTGCCAGCTCAGTTCAGGGGCGCAACGGCTACACCTTC. Translated, it gives CASSVQGRNGYTF.

The genes are TRBV7-2 and TRBJ2-7; 10 positions agree with TRBD1. V dropped 6 bases and J dropped 5; count of bases not matched to a gene: 7. From germline, CDR1 is SGHTA and CDR2 FQGNSA. The CDR3 spans 14 residues. CDR3 residues: CASRPGTGVHEQYF. CDR3 sequence (DNA): TGTGCCAGCAGGCCCGGGACAGGGGTCCACGAGCAGTACTTC.

The sample holds a few counts of this clone. The genes are TRBV5-4 and TRBJ2-3; unclear D gene. Germline CDR1 and CDR2: SGHNT and YYREEE (reference sequence). This CDR3 spans 13 amino acids. Trimming removed 4 bases at V and 0 bases at J, with 6 bases between. The CDR3 DNA sequence: TGTGCCAGCAGCGCCACTAGCACAGATACGCAGTATTTT. This codes for CASSATSTDTQYF.

This rearrangement joins TRBV9 to TRBJ2-2, with D perhaps matching TRBD2 (5 bases). V lost 0 bases and J 4 bases, leaving 7 bases between the germline ends. This CDR3 contains 14 residues. Germline loops: CDR1 SGDLS, CDR2 YYNGEE. This CDR3 is CASSVAGFTGELFF. CDR3 coding DNA: TGTGCCAGCAGCGTAGCGGGATTCACCGGGGAGCTGTTTTTT.

This clone showed up just a few times. The V call is TRBV29-1, the J call TRBJ1-2; perhaps TRBD1 as D (5 bases). The V and J ends lost 3 bases and 4 bases respectively, with 9 bases between them. The CDR3 length is 12 residues. Germline-derived CDR1 and CDR2 are SQVTM and ANQGSEA. The CDR3 sequence is CSVDRRGYGYTF. The CDR3 DNA follows: TGCAGCGTTGATCGGAGGGGCTATGGCTACACCTTC.

This chain's CDR3 is CASSPRRQSQETQYF. CDR3 DNA: TGTGCCAGCTCACCTCGGAGGCAGTCCCAAGAGACCCAGTACTTC. V and J are TRBV18 and TRBJ2-5, with D possibly TRBD2 on 5 matching bases. CDR1 and CDR2 (germline): KGHSH, LQKENI. The CDR3 is 15 residues long. Deletions cut 3 bases from V and 1 base from J, with 12 bases between.

V is TRBV19 and J is TRBJ2-1; the D gene is possibly TRBD2 (5 bases). This CDR3 has 15 amino acids. Germline V lookup: CDR1 LNHDA, CDR2 SQIVND (reference sequence). V was pared by 10 bases and J by 0 bases, with 16 bases between. The CDR3 nucleotides read TGTGCCATTTCTGATTCGGGAACCTCCTACAATGAGCAGTTCTTC. Translated: CAISDSGTSYNEQFF.

This clone has more than one count but fewer than ten. This chain joins TRBV7-9 and TRBJ1-4; 10 bases align to TRBD1. This CDR3 spans 17 amino acids. V lost 6 bases to trimming and J lost 8 bases; unmatched junction nucleotides: 15. Germline CDR1 reads SEHNR; CDR2 reads FQNEAQ (reference sequence). The CDR3 DNA follows: TGTGCCAGCAGGCAAACCCCAAGGACAGGGGGTAGAGAAAAACTGTTTTTT. This sequence encodes CASRQTPRTGGREKLFF. Full variable domain (remainder filled in from reference TRBV7-9 and TRBJ1-4): DTGVSQNPRHKITKRGQNVTFRCDPISEHNRLYWYRQTLGQGPEFLTYFQNEAQLEKSRLLSDRFSAERPKGSFSTLEIQRTEQGDSAMYLCASRQTPRTGGREKLFFGSGTQLSVL.

The chain recombines TRBV30 with TRBJ1-1; TRBD1 agrees at 7 bases. This CDR3 spans 11 amino acids. CDR1 and CDR2 from the germline V gene are GTSNPN and SVGIG (reference sequence). V was clipped by 4 bases and J by 6 bases; unmatched bases: 2. The CDR3 region is CAWTQGPEAFF. For the CDR3, the DNA is TGTGCCTGGACACAGGGGCCTGAAGCTTTCTTT.

This clone was picked up a small number of times. This chain joins TRBV7-3 and TRBJ2-1, with 9 bases fitting TRBD1. Germline V gene lookup returns CDR1 SGHTA and CDR2 FQGTGA. V shed 4 bases and J 5 bases; nucleotides not matched to a gene: 6. CDR3 length equals 15 residues. CDR3 coding DNA: TGTGCCAGCAGCTCCGGACAGGGGTCCCACAATGAGCAGTTCTTC. This translates into CASSSGQGSHNEQFF.

As to this clone: Other DNA sequences of this sample code for an identical CDR3. The chain is built from TRBV5-1 and TRBJ2-1; 10 bases fit TRBD2. The trim removed 5 bases at V and 4 bases at J, leaving 6 bases unmatched. Looked up from germline, CDR1 is SGHRS and CDR2 is YFSETQ. The CDR3 contains 15 residues. The CDR3 here is CASSSGTSAYNEQFF. In DNA, the CDR3 is TGCGCCAGCAGTTCCGGGACTAGCGCATACAATGAGCAGTTCTTC.

This clone was observed a few times. This rearrangement joins TRBV7-3 to TRBJ2-3, with D possibly matching TRBD2 (6 bases). The CDR3 is made up of 15 amino acids. Deletions cut 5 bases from V and 0 bases from J, with 12 bases between. Germline lookup yields CDR1 SGHTA and CDR2 FQGTGA. CDR3 DNA: TGTGCCAGCAGCCGCGGGACCGTTAGCACAGATACGCAGTATTTT. Protein product: CASSRGTVSTDTQYF.

This clone was picked up a small number of times. The rearrangement links TRBV30 to TRBJ2-7, with 13 bases matching TRBD2. The CDR3 is made up of 18 amino acids. CDR1 and CDR2 from the germline V gene are GTSNPN and SVGIG (reference sequence). Germline trimming cut 1 base from V and 0 bases from J; bases unmatched to any gene: 9. The CDR3, as DNA: TGTGCCTGGAGTGCTCCCGGGACTAGCGGGGTCAGCTCCTACGAGCAGTACTTC. Translation: CAWSAPGTSGVSSYEQYF.

The CDR3 loop is CASSLILAGGWNEQFF. CDR3 coding DNA: TGTGCCAGCAGCTTGATACTAGCGGGAGGATGGAATGAGCAGTTCTTC. The V call is TRBV7-3, the J call TRBJ2-1; 12 nucleotides agree with TRBD2. V trimming: 3 bases; J trimming: 7 bases; junction bases outside the gene matches: 7. CDR1 SGHTA and CDR2 FQGTGA come from the germline V gene. There are 16 residues in the CDR3.

This chain joins TRBV7-2 and TRBJ2-7; 8 bases agree with TRBD1. The junction had 7 bases not matched to a gene; V was cut back by 5 bases and J by 4 bases. The CDR3 spans 14 residues. Germline-derived CDR1 and CDR2 are SGHTA and FQGNSA. Here the CDR3 DNA reads TGTGCCAGCAGCCCGCAGGGGGCAGTTTACGAGCAGTACTTC. Protein sequence: CASSPQGAVYEQYF.